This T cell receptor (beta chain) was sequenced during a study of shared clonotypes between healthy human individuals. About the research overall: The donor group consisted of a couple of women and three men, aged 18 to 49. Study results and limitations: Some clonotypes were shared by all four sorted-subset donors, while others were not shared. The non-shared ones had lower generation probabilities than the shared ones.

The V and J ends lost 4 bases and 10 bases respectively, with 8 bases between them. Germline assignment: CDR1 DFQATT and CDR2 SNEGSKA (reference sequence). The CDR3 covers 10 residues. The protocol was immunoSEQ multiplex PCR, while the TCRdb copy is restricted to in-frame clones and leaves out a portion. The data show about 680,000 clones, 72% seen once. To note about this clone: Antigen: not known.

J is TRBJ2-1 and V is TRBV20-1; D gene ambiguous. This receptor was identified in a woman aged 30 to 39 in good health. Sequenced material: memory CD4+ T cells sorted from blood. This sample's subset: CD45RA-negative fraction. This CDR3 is CSAKYEEQFF. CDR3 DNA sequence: TGCAGTGCTAAATACGAGGAGCAGTTCTTC.